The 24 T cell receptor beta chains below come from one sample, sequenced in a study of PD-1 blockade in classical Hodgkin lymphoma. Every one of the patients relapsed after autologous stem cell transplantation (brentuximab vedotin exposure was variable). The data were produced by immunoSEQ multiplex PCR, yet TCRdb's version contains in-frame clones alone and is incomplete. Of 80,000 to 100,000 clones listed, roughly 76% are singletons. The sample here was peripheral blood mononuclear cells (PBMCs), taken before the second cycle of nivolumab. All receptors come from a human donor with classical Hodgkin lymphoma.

This chain's CDR3 is CASSSWTGVAGANVLTF. The CDR3 nucleotides read TGTGCCAGCAGCTCGTGGACAGGGGTGGCTGGGGCCAACGTCCTGACTTTC. This rearrangement joins TRBV7-7 to TRBJ2-6, with 9 bases matching TRBD1. The CDR3 loop spans 17 amino acids. V lost 4 bases to trimming and J lost 2 bases; unmatched junction nucleotides: 6. In germline, CDR1 is SSHAT, CDR2 FNYEAQ (reference sequence).

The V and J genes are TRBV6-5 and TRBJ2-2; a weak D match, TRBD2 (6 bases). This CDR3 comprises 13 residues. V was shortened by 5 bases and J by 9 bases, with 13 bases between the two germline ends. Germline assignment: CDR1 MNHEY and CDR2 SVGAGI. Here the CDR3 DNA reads TGTGCCAGCAGTCCCACTCGGGGGTGGGAGCTGTTTTTT. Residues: CASSPTRGWELFF.

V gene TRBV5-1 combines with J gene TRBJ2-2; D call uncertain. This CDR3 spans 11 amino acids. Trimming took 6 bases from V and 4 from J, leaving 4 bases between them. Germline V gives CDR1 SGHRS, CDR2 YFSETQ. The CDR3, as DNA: TGCGCCAGCACGCTCACCGGGGAGCTGTTTTTT. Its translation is CASTLTGELFF.

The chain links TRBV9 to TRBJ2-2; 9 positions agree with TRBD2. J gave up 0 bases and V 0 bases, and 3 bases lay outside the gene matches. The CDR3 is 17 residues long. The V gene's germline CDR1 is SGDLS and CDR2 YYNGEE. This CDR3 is CASSVGIAGANTGELFF. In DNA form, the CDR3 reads TGTGCCAGCAGCGTAGGTATAGCGGGGGCGAACACCGGGGAGCTGTTTTTT.

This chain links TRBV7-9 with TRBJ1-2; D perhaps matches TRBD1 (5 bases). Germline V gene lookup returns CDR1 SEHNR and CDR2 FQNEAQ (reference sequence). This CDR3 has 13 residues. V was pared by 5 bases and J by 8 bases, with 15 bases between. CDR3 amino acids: CASSPPGRGGYTF. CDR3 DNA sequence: TGTGCCAGCAGCCCCCCAGGCCGGGGGGGCTACACCTTC.

DNA of the CDR3: TGTGCCATTGCAACCGGACGAGGCTACGAGCAGTACTTC. Translating it yields CAIATGRGYEQYF. The genes are TRBV10-3 and TRBJ2-7; D gene uncertain. V was shortened by 9 bases and J by 3 bases, with 15 bases between the two germline ends. The CDR3 loop spans 13 amino acids. Germline V lookup: CDR1 ENHRY, CDR2 SYGVKD.

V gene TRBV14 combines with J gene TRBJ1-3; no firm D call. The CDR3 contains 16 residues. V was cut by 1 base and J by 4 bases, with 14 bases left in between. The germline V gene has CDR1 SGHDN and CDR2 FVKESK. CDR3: CASSQVLPRGGNTIYF. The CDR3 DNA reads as TGTGCCAGCAGCCAAGTCTTACCCCGTGGAGGAAACACCATATATTTT. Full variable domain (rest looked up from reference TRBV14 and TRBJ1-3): EAGVTQFPSHSVIEKGQTVTLRCDPISGHDNLYWYRRVMGKEIKFLLHFVKESKQDESGMPNNRFLAERTGGTYSTLKVQPAELEDSGVYFCASSQVLPRGGNTIYFGEGSWLTVV.

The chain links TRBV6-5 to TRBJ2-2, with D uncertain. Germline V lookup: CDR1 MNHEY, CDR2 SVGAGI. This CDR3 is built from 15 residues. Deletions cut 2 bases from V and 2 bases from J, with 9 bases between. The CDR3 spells CASSYQPANTGELFF. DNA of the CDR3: TGTGCCAGCAGTTACCAGCCGGCAAACACCGGGGAGCTGTTTTTT.

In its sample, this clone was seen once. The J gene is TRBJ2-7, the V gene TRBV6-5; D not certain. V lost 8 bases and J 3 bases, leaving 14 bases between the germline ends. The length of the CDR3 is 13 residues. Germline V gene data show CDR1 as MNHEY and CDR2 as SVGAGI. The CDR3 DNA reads TGTGCCAGCGGTCACCCCAACGGCTACGAGCAGTACTTC. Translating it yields CASGHPNGYEQYF.

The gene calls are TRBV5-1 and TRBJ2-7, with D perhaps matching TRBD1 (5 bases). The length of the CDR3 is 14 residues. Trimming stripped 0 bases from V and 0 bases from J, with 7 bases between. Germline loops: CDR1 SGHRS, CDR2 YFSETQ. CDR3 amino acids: CASSLVTDSYEQYF. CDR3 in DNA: TGCGCCAGCAGCTTGGTGACAGACTCCTACGAGCAGTACTTC.

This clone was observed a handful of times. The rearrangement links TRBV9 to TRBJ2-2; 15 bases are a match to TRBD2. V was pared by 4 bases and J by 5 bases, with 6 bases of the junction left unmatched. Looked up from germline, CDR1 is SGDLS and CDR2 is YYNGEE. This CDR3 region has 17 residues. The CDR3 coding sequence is TGTGCCAGCAGCCCCCGGACTAGCGGGAGGGGGACCGGGGAGCTGTTTTTT. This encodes CASSPRTSGRGTGELFF.

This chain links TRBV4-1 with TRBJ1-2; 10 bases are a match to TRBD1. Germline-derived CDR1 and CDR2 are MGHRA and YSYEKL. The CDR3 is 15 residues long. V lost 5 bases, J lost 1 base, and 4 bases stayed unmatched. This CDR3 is CASSAGQGFNYGYTF. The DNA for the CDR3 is TGCGCCAGCAGCGCGGGACAGGGGTTTAACTATGGCTACACCTTC.

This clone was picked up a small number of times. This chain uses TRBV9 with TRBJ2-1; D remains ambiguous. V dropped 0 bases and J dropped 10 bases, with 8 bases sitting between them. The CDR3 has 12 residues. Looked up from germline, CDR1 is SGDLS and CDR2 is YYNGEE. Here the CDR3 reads CASSVGDGEQFF. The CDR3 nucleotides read TGTGCCAGCAGCGTAGGTGACGGAGAGCAGTTCTTC.

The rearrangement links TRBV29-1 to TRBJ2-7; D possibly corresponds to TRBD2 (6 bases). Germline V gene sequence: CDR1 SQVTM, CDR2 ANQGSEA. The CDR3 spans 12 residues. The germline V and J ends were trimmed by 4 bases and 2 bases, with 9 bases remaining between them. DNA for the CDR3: TGCAGCGTTGCGTGGGGGGCCTACGAGCAGTACTTC. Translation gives CSVAWGAYEQYF.

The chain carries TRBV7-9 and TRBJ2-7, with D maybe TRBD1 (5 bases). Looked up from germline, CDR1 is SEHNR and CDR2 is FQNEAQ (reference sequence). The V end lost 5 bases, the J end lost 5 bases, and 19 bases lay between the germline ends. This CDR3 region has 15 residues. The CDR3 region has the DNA TGTGCCAGCAGCGGTGACAGCTTTAGTAGGCACGAGCAGTACTTC. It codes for CASSGDSFSRHEQYF.

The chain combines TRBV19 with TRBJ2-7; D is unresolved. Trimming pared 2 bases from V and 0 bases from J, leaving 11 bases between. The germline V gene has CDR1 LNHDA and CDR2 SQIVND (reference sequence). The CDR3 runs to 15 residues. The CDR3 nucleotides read TGTGCCAGTAGTATAACGGGTGCAAGCTCCTACGAGCAGTACTTC. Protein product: CASSITGASSYEQYF.

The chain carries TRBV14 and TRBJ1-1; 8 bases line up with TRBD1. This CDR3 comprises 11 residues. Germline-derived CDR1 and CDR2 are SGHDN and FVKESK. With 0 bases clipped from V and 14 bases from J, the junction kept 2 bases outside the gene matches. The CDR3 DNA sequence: TGTGCCAGCAGCCAAGAGGGACAGGCGTTCTTT. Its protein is CASSQEGQAFF.

CDR3: CASSLFRTSGEQFF. CDR3 bases: TGTGCCAGCAGCTTGTTTCGGACTAGCGGAGAGCAGTTCTTC. This rearrangement joins TRBV11-2 to TRBJ2-1; 10 positions match TRBD2. This CDR3 has 14 residues. J lost 10 bases, V lost 3 bases, and 6 bases had no gene match. Germline-derived CDR1 and CDR2 are SGHAT and FQNNGV.

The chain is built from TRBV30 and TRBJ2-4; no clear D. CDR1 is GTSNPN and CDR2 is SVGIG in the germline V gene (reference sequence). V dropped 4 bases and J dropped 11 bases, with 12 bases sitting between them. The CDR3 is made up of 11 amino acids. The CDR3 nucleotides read TGTGCCTGGACTAGTGGTGCGGTTCAGTACTTC. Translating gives CAWTSGAVQYF.

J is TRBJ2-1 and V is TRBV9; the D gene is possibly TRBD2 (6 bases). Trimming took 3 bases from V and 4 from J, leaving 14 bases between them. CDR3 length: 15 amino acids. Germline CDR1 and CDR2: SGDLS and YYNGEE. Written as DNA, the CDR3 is TGTGCCAGCAGCGCCGTTGGAGGAGGGTACAATGAGCAGTTCTTC. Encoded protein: CASSAVGGGYNEQFF.

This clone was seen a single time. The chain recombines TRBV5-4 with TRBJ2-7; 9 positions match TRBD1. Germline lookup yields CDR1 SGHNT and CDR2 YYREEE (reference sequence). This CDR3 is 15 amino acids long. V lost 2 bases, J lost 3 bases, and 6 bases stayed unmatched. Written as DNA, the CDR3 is TGTGCCAGCAGCTTTCGACCGGGACAGGGCTACGAGCAGTACTTC. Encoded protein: CASSFRPGQGYEQYF.

CDR3 sequence reads: CSVEGTGGAEAFF. The CDR3 DNA reads TGCAGCGTTGAGGGGACAGGGGGGGCTGAAGCTTTCTTT. The chain links TRBV29-1 to TRBJ1-1; 11 bases map to TRBD1. Germline V CDR1 and CDR2: SQVTM, ANQGSEA. V was pared by 3 bases and J by 6 bases, with 3 bases of the junction left unmatched. The CDR3 has 13 amino acids.

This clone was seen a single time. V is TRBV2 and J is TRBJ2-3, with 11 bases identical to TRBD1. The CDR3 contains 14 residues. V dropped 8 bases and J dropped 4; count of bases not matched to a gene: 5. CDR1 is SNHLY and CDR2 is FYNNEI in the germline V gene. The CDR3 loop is CASQGQGVSDTQYF. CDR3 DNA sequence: TGTGCCAGCCAGGGACAGGGGGTGTCAGATACGCAGTATTTT.

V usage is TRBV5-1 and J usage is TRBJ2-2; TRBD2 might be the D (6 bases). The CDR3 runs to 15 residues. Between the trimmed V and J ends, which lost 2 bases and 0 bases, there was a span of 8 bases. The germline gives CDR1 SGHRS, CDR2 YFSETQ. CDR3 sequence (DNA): TGCGCCAGCAGCTTCCGGGACTCGAACACCGGGGAGCTGTTTTTT. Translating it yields CASSFRDSNTGELFF.